These 9 T cell receptor beta chains share one sample of origin, sequenced in a study of response to subunit inactivated influenza vaccine. Each CDR3 protein is one row after TCRdb ran MiXCR on the RT-PCR reads. The sample records a few hundred thousand distinct CDR3 sequences, 10% to 12% being singletons. These data also formed part of another study, on T cells expressing NK-cell markers. From that paper: The TCR beta cDNA came from 5'RACE template switching with UMIs.

The source material was PBMCs from blood, sampled on the day of vaccination. The receptor set was obtained from a man in his fifties or sixties who received an inactivated influenza vaccine.

This clonotype was picked up many times. The rearrangement links TRBV6-2 or TRBV6-3 to TRBJ1-5, with unresolved D. CDR3 length: 12 residues. Germline assignment: CDR1 MNHEY and CDR2 SVGEGT. Trimming pared 6 bases from V and 7 bases from J, leaving 10 bases between. The CDR3 reads CASRREGQPQHF. In DNA form, the CDR3 reads TGTGCCAGCAGGCGTGAGGGACAGCCCCAGCATTTT.

The chain has TRBV20-1 and TRBJ1-5; the D gene is possibly TRBD1 (6 bases). Germline V gene data show CDR1 as DFQATT and CDR2 as SNEGSKA (reference sequence). Trimming stripped 4 bases from V and 8 bases from J, with 18 bases between. The CDR3 covers 14 residues. The CDR3 DNA follows: TGCAGTGCTAAGCGGGGGGCCTGGGGGGAGCCCCAGCATTTT. Translation gives CSAKRGAWGEPQHF.

This clonotype has a handful of counts. One end of the junction does not line up with germline, which may come from a read error. V and J are TRBV27 and TRBJ1-6; D is unresolved. Germline V gene lookup returns CDR1 MNHEY and CDR2 SMNVEV (reference sequence). The CDR3 consists of 14 residues. CDR3 DNA sequence: TGTGCCAGCGCACTTGGGTATTATAATTCGCCCCTCCACTTT. It yields the protein CASALGYYNSPLHF.

This clonotype was counted once. The chain links TRBV29-1 to TRBJ2-5; a possible D gene is TRBD1 (6 bases). The V gene lost 7 bases and the J gene lost 4 bases, with 10 bases spanning the gap. The CDR3 contains 11 residues. Per germline, CDR1 SQVTM and CDR2 ANQGSEA. The CDR3 loop reads CSAGTRETQYF. DNA for the CDR3: TGCAGCGCCGGGACACGAGAGACCCAGTACTTC.

The rearrangement uses TRBV5-1 and TRBJ2-3; 9 nucleotides agree with TRBD1. The CDR3 sequence is 15 residues long. V shed 3 bases and J 3 bases; nucleotides not matched to a gene: 5. Germline CDR1 SGHRS, CDR2 YFSETQ. DNA for the CDR3: TGCGCCAGCAGCTCGACAGGGGGAGGAACAGATACGCAGTATTTT. Translated: CASSSTGGGTDTQYF.

This clonotype was picked up a small number of times. The chain recombines TRBV4-2 with TRBJ2-7; 7 bases are shared with TRBD1. The V gene's germline CDR1 is LGHNA and CDR2 YNFKEQ. The CDR3 consists of 16 residues. V was pared by 1 base and J by 1 base, with 7 bases of the junction left unmatched. The CDR3 coding sequence is TGTGCCAGCAGCCAAGTGTCGGCAGGGGGTTCCTACGAGCAGTACTTC. Encoded protein: CASSQVSAGGSYEQYF.

This clonotype was counted many times. This chain uses TRBV21-1 with TRBJ2-2; the D segment call TRBD1 is taken from the table without a DNA check. TRBV21-1 is shown as a pseudogene. This CDR3 has 15 amino acids. DNA for the CDR3: TGTGCCAGCAGAGAACCGGGAAAAGAAGGCGGGGAGCTGTTTTTT. Protein: CASREPGKEGGELFF.

The table lists this clonotype with a few counts. The genes are TRBV25-1 and TRBJ2-1, with no clear D. CDR3 length: 13 amino acids. Germline V gene sequence: CDR1 MGHDK, CDR2 SYGVNS. The V gene lost 6 bases and the J gene lost 4 bases, with 10 bases spanning the gap. The DNA of the CDR3 is TGTGCCAGCAGATGGACGGAGTACAATGAGCAGTTCTTC. Protein: CASRWTEYNEQFF. The full variable domain, its missing parts supplied by reference TRBV25-1 and TRBJ2-1, is EADIYQTPRYLVIGTGKKITLECSQTMGHDKMYWYQQDPGMELHLIHYSYGVNSTEKGDLSSESTVSRIRTEHFPLTLESARPSHTSQYLCASRWTEYNEQFFGPGTRLTVL.

The genes are TRBV5-1 and TRBJ2-7, with 7 positions matching TRBD2. The V gene end was trimmed by 3 bases and the J gene end by 6 bases; junction bases not matched to a gene: 12. Germline V lookup: CDR1 SGHRS, CDR2 YFSETQ. The CDR3 loop spans 15 amino acids. CDR3 loop: CASSWGGTQGPEQYF. For the CDR3, the DNA is TGCGCCAGCAGCTGGGGGGGAACCCAGGGCCCCGAGCAGTACTTC.